Listed below are T cell receptor beta chains from one sample, sequenced in a study of OX40 agonist ivuxolimab in advanced cancers. The method was immunoSEQ multiplex PCR; TCRdb's version includes in-frame clones alone and lacks a portion of them. The sample yields about 31,000 clones, 80% to 90% seen once. Sequences were derived from CD4+ or CD8+ T cells sorted from blood, sampled in a trial of the OX40 agonist ivuxolimab. Every receptor here comes from an adult with an advanced solid tumor such as melanoma, head and neck, liver or kidney cancer. The CDR3 runs from the conserved cysteine through the conserved F or W. D genes are given only for firm matches. Clone size appears in some rows only: once, few, many, or a class for an expanded clone.

v_call	j_call	d_call	clone_size	cdr3_aa	cdr3_nt
TRBV4-2	TRBJ2-3	TRBD1	-	CASSQSGTGTTDTQYF	TGTGCCAGCAGCCAATCCGGGACAGGTACCACAGATACGCAGTATTTT
TRBV19	TRBJ2-1	TRBD2	-	CASSIGGLAYSYNEQFF	TGTGCCAGTAGTATAGGGGGACTAGCGTACTCCTACAATGAGCAGTTCTTC
TRBV5-4	TRBJ2-1	-	once	CASSNGPYNEQFF	TGTGCCAGCAGCAACGGACCTTACAATGAGCAGTTCTTC
TRBV27	TRBJ2-7	TRBD1	-	CASKQGTAGSEQYF	TGTGCCAGCAAACAGGGGACGGCAGGAAGCGAGCAGTACTTC
TRBV18	TRBJ1-5	-	-	CASSPPLGNGQPQHF	TGTGCCAGCTCACCACCTTTAGGGAACGGGCAGCCCCAGCATTTT
TRBV10-3	TRBJ1-6	-	-	CAISEGRVNSPLHF	TGTGCCATCAGTGAAGGGCGCGTTAATTCACCCCTCCACTTT
TRBV19	TRBJ1-1	-	-	CASSIGNPGFVVDTEAFF	TGTGCCAGTAGTATAGGCAACCCGGGGTTTGTGGTGGACACTGAAGCTTTCTTT
TRBV4-2	TRBJ2-5	-	-	CASSQEFTAGETQYF	TGTGCCAGCAGCCAAGAGTTTACGGCGGGGGAGACCCAGTACTTC
TRBV28	TRBJ2-3	TRBD1	-	CASRGDRGPLKSTDTQYF	TGTGCCAGCAGGGGGGACAGGGGCCCTCTTAAGAGCACAGATACGCAGTATTTT
TRBV27	TRBJ2-7	-	-	CASSLRGGSSSYEQYF	TGTGCCAGCAGTTTACGAGGGGGGTCCTCCTCCTACGAGCAGTACTTC
TRBV6-1	TRBJ1-4	-	-	CASSEGGGSNEKLFF	TGTGCCAGCAGTGAAGGGGGTGGCTCTAATGAAAAACTGTTTTTT
TRBV6-1	TRBJ2-1	-	-	CASRGQLGNEQFF	TGTGCCAGCAGGGGACAATTAGGGAATGAGCAGTTCTTC
TRBV7-2	TRBJ1-2	-	-	CASSSHGGPLYGYTF	TGTGCCAGCAGCTCACACGGGGGGCCCCTCTATGGCTACACCTTC
TRBV7-9	TRBJ1-2	-	-	CASSLAGTRNYGYTF	TGTGCCAGCAGCTTAGCTGGGACAAGGAACTATGGCTACACCTTC
TRBV5-1	TRBJ1-6	-	-	CASSLDGSYSPLHF	TGCGCCAGCAGCTTGGATGGCAGTTATTCACCCCTCCACTTT
TRBV6-1	TRBJ2-3	-	-	CASSILDTQYF	TGTGCCAGCAGTATACTAGATACGCAGTATTTT
TRBV6-5	TRBJ2-1	-	-	CASSQQGFGEQFF	TGTGCCAGCAGTCAACAGGGTTTTGGTGAGCAGTTCTTC
TRBV11-3	TRBJ2-5	TRBD2	-	CASSLGGGIGTQYF	TGTGCCAGCAGCTTAGGGGGAGGGATTGGGACCCAGTACTTC
TRBV5-1	TRBJ2-1	TRBD1	-	CASSPQGRLRDEQFF	TGCGCCAGCAGCCCACAGGGGCGCCTTCGGGATGAGCAGTTCTTC
TRBV2	TRBJ1-2	-	few	CASTMEVGYTF	TGTGCCAGCACGATGGAGGTTGGCTACACCTTC
TRBV18	TRBJ1-1	TRBD1	-	CASSPKQGVRTEAFF	TGTGCCAGCTCGCCTAAACAGGGGGTCCGTACTGAAGCTTTCTTT
TRBV29-1	TRBJ2-1	TRBD2	-	CSVELAGGPFLYNEQFF	TGCAGCGTTGAACTAGCGGGAGGGCCGTTTCTCTACAATGAGCAGTTCTTC
TRBV14	TRBJ2-7	-	-	CASSQDNRFPYEQYF	TGTGCCAGCAGCCAAGATAACAGGTTCCCCTACGAGCAGTACTTC
TRBV5-4	TRBJ2-7	-	-	CASSPVGGSYEQYF	TGTGCCAGCAGCCCCGTTGGGGGGTCCTACGAGCAGTACTTC
TRBV6-4	TRBJ2-7	-	-	CASEQESSYEQYF	TGTGCCAGCGAACAAGAGAGCTCCTACGAGCAGTACTTC
TRBV11-2	TRBJ2-3	TRBD2	-	CASSLRPLAGVISDTQYF	TGTGCCAGCAGCTTACGTCCCCTAGCGGGAGTTATATCAGATACGCAGTATTTT
TRBV11-1	TRBJ2-2	-	-	CASSPRTERHTGELFF	TGTGCCAGCAGCCCCCGGACAGAGAGGCACACCGGGGAGCTGTTTTTT
TRBV27	TRBJ2-7	TRBD1	-	CATLSLPAEDRGTYEQYF	TGTGCCACCCTCTCCTTACCCGCCGAGGACAGGGGTACCTACGAGCAGTACTTC
TRBV5-1	TRBJ2-1	-	-	CASSLRQVRGNEQFF	TGCGCCAGCAGCTTGCGGCAGGTTCGAGGCAATGAGCAGTTCTTC
TRBV7-9	TRBJ2-7	-	-	CASSHQNTAYEQYF	TGTGCCAGCAGTCATCAGAATACAGCCTACGAGCAGTACTTC
TRBV10-3	TRBJ2-3	TRBD2	-	CAISDLAGADTQYF	TGTGCCATCAGTGACCTAGCGGGGGCAGATACGCAGTATTTT
TRBV29-1	TRBJ2-5	TRBD2	once	CSAGTSGVRETQYF	TGCAGCGCCGGGACTAGCGGGGTCCGGGAGACCCAGTACTTC
TRBV5-1	TRBJ1-2	TRBD1	few	CASSLTGTGIDGYTF	TGCGCCAGCAGCTTGACCGGGACAGGGATCGATGGCTACACCTTC
TRBV4-2	TRBJ2-1	-	-	CASSQDVPERQFF	TGTGCCAGCAGCCAAGATGTCCCCGAAAGGCAGTTCTTC
TRBV10-2	TRBJ2-7	TRBD2	-	CASRTLGLAGTYEQYF	TGCGCCAGCAGGACCCTGGGACTAGCGGGAACCTACGAGCAGTACTTC
TRBV5-6	TRBJ1-1	-	-	CASSWGTRSREAFF	TGTGCCAGCAGCTGGGGGACAAGGTCGCGAGAAGCTTTCTTT
TRBV9	TRBJ2-2	-	-	CASSVGEGGFSNTGELFF	TGTGCCAGCAGCGTAGGAGAAGGAGGGTTTTCGAACACCGGGGAGCTGTTTTTT
TRBV5-6	TRBJ2-7	-	-	CASSLGLLHEQYF	TGTGCCAGCAGCTTGGGACTCCTACACGAGCAGTACTTC
TRBV6-6	TRBJ2-5	-	once	CASSVTMETQYF	TGTGCCAGCAGCGTAACCATGGAGACCCAGTACTTC
TRBV19	TRBJ2-7	TRBD1	-	CASSKGQGAFWQYF	TGTGCCAGTAGCAAGGGACAGGGGGCCTTTTGGCAGTACTTC
TRBV5-4	TRBJ2-7	TRBD2	-	CASSSPGGTHEQYF	TGTGCCAGCAGCTCCCCGGGGGGGACCCACGAGCAGTACTTC
TRBV10-3	TRBJ2-2	TRBD2	-	CAITSGLAGENTGELFF	TGTGCCATCACCTCAGGACTAGCGGGAGAGAACACCGGGGAGCTGTTTTTT
TRBV4-1	TRBJ1-4	-	-	CASSQESAPRANEKLFF	TGCGCCAGCAGCCAAGAATCTGCCCCTAGGGCTAATGAAAAACTGTTTTTT
TRBV7-2	TRBJ2-3	-	-	CASSLVHQLGGASTDTQYF	TGTGCCAGCAGCTTAGTACACCAATTGGGGGGAGCTAGCACAGATACGCAGTATTTT
TRBV14	TRBJ1-2	-	-	CASSQDPGARDGYTF	TGTGCCAGCAGCCAAGATCCGGGGGCGCGGGATGGCTACACCTTC
TRBV7-9	TRBJ2-2	-	once	CASSSRDTSTGGELFF	TGTGCCAGCAGTAGCCGGGACACCTCAACGGGCGGGGAGCTGTTTTTT
TRBV19	TRBJ2-2	TRBD1	once	CASSMGQGAGTGELFF	TGTGCCAGTAGTATGGGACAGGGGGCGGGCACCGGGGAGCTGTTTTTT
TRBV28	TRBJ1-2	-	few	CASSLGALYGYTF	TGTGCCAGCAGTTTGGGAGCCTTATATGGCTACACCTTC
TRBV4-2	TRBJ1-5	-	-	CASSQERIGEPQHF	TGTGCCAGCAGCCAAGAGAGGATCGGGGAGCCCCAGCATTTT
TRBV7-9	TRBJ2-1	TRBD2	-	CASSFWLAGSNEQFF	TGTGCCAGCAGCTTTTGGCTAGCGGGAAGCAATGAGCAGTTCTTC
TRBV19	TRBJ2-2	-	once	CASSRQWGPGGELFF	TGTGCCAGTAGTAGGCAGTGGGGGCCGGGCGGGGAGCTGTTTTTT
TRBV7-2	TRBJ2-3	-	-	CASSLGARTDTQYF	TGTGCCAGCAGCTTAGGGGCCCGCACAGATACGCAGTATTTT
TRBV4-2	TRBJ2-3	-	-	CASSLDARFGTDTQYF	TGTGCCAGCAGCCTTGATGCCCGGTTCGGAACAGATACGCAGTATTTT
TRBV5-1	TRBJ2-1	TRBD2	-	CASSLAGLAVAPPGDEQFF	TGCGCCAGCAGCTTGGCAGGACTAGCGGTTGCCCCCCCCGGCGATGAGCAGTTCTTC